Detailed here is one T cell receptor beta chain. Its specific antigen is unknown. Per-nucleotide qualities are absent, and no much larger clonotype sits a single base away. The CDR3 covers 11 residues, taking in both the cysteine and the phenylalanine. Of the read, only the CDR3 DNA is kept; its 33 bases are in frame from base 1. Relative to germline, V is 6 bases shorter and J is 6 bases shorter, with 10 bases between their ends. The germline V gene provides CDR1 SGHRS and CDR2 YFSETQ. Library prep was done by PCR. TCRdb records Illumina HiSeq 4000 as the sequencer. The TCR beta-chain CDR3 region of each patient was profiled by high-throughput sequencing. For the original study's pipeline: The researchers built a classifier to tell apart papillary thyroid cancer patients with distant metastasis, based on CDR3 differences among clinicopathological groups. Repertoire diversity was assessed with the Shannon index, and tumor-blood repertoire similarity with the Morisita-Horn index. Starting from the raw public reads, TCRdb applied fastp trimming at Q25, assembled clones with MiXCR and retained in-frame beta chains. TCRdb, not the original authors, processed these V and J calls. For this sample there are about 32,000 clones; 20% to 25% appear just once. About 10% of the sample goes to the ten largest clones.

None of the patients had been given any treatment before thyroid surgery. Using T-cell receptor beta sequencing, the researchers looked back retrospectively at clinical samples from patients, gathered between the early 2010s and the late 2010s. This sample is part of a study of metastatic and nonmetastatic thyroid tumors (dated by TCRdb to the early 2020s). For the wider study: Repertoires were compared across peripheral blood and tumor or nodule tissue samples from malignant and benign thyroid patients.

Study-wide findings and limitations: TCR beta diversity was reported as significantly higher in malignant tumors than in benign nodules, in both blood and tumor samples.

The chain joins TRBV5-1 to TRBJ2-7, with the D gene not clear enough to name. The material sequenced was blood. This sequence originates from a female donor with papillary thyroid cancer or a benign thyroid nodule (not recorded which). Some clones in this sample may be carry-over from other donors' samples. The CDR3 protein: CASTGSAEQYF. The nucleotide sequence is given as TGCGCCAGCACGGGCTCCGCCGAGCAGTACTTC.